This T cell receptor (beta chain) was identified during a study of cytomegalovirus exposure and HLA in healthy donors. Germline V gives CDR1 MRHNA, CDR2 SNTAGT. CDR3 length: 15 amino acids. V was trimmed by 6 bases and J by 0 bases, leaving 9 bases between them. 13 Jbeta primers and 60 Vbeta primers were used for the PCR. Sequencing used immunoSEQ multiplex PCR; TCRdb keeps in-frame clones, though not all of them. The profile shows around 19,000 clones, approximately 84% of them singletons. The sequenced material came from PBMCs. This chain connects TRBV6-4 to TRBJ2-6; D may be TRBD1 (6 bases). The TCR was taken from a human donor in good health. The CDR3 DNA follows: TGTGCCAGCAGCCAGGGGAACTCTGGGGCCAACGTCCTGACTTTC. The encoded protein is CASSQGNSGANVLTF.